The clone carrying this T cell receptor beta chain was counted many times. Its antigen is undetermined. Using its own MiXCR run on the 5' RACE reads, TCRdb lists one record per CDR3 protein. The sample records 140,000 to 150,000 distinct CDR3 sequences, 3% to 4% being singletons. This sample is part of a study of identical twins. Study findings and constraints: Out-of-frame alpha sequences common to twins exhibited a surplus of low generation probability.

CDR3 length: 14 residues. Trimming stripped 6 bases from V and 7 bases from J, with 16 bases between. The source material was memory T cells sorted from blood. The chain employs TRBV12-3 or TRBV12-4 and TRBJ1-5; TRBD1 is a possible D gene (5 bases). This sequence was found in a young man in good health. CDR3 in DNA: TGTGCCAGCAGCCCAGTACAGGTTGGCCAGCCCCAGCATTTT. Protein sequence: CASSPVQVGQPQHF.